The 18 T cell receptor beta chains presented below share a single source sample, sequenced in a study of PD-1 blockade in classical Hodgkin lymphoma. TCRdb's copy holds only in-frame clones and misses some; the assay was immunoSEQ multiplex PCR. The sample lists around 40,000 clones, 78% occurring once. Relapse after autologous stem cell transplantation occurred in every patient, and brentuximab vedotin exposure varied. This specimen was peripheral blood mononuclear cells (PBMCs), taken at baseline. These TCRs come from a human donor with classical Hodgkin lymphoma.

The chain joins TRBV2 to TRBJ1-5; D might be TRBD1 (6 bases). V dropped 10 bases and J dropped 2 bases, with 15 bases sitting between them. Germline CDR1 SNHLY, CDR2 FYNNEI. The CDR3 consists of 14 residues. The DNA for the CDR3 is TGTGCCACCAAAACGGACAGAGGCAATCAGCCCCAGCATTTT. This encodes CATKTDRGNQPQHF.

This chain uses TRBV7-2 with TRBJ2-7; 9 bases are a match to TRBD1. Germline CDR1 is SGHTA and CDR2 is FQGNSA. V gave up 5 bases and J gave up 9 bases; unmatched junction bases: 11. The length of the CDR3 is 14 residues. The CDR3 loop reads CASSMDRGLFGQYF. Here the CDR3 DNA reads TGTGCCAGCAGCATGGACAGGGGCCTTTTCGGGCAGTACTTC.

The V call is TRBV6-6, the J call TRBJ1-5; 10 bases fit TRBD1. The CDR3 totals 15 residues. V was pared by 4 bases and J by 7 bases, with 7 bases of the junction left unmatched. In germline, CDR1 is MNHNY, CDR2 SVGAGI (reference sequence). The DNA for the CDR3 is TGTGCCAGCAGTTTGGGACAGGGGTTTAGGCAGCCCCAGCATTTT. Its translation is CASSLGQGFRQPQHF.

This clone showed up just a few times. The chain recombines TRBV25-1 with TRBJ1-2; 8 bases are a match to TRBD1. V lost 1 base and J lost 8; bases outside the gene matches: 9. Germline V gene lookup returns CDR1 MGHDK and CDR2 SYGVNS. The CDR3 covers 15 residues. CDR3 protein: CASSEFGRGLEGYTF. CDR3 bases: TGTGCCAGCAGTGAATTCGGCAGGGGGCTTGAAGGCTACACCTTC.

The chain carries TRBV7-3 and TRBJ2-1; a weak D match, TRBD1 (6 bases). CDR1 and CDR2 (germline): SGHTA, FQGTGA. V lost 2 bases and J lost 4, with 18 bases in between. CDR3 size: 17 residues. The CDR3 nucleotides read TGTGCCAGCAGCTTATCCCCGACAGGTGGGAGTTACAATGAGCAGTTCTTC. Translated, it gives CASSLSPTGGSYNEQFF.

In this sample, this clone turned up once. The gene calls are TRBV4-3 and TRBJ1-1, with 12 nucleotides matching TRBD1. CDR3 length: 14 residues. Germline V lookup: CDR1 LGHNA, CDR2 YSLEER. The V segment lost 3 bases and the J segment 7 bases; nucleotides outside the gene matches: 3. CDR3 amino acids: CASSQGTGGFEAFF. The CDR3 DNA is TGCGCCAGCAGCCAGGGGACAGGGGGCTTTGAAGCTTTCTTT.

This rearrangement joins TRBV5-8 to TRBJ1-2; D may be TRBD1 (5 bases). V lost 0 bases and J lost 2, with 8 bases in between. CDR3 length: 14 residues. Germline values: CDR1 SGHTS, CDR2 YDEGEE. CDR3 DNA sequence: TGTGCCAGCAGCTTGGCCGGGGGAAACTATGGCTACACCTTC. Translated, it gives CASSLAGGNYGYTF.

This sequence joins TRBV19 and TRBJ1-4; no reliable D call. This CDR3 region has 13 residues. Germline V gene lookup returns CDR1 LNHDA and CDR2 SQIVND (reference sequence). Trimming removed 5 bases at V and 4 bases at J, with 8 bases between. CDR3 coding DNA: TGTGCCAGTAGTGTCGGGCTTAATGAAAAACTGTTTTTT. Translating gives CASSVGLNEKLFF.

The V gene is TRBV5-1, the J gene TRBJ1-4; the match to TRBD1 covers 8 bases. The CDR3 consists of 15 residues. CDR1 SGHRS and CDR2 YFSETQ come from the germline V gene. With 4 bases clipped from V and 6 bases from J, the junction kept 8 bases outside the gene matches. Here the CDR3 DNA reads TGCGCCAGCAGCCTAACAGGGGGATCGGATGAAAAACTGTTTTTT. Its translation is CASSLTGGSDEKLFF.

This clone was picked up one time. This sequence joins TRBV7-2 and TRBJ2-4; D gene unclear. The germline gives CDR1 SGHTA, CDR2 FQGNSA. This CDR3 has 16 amino acids. V was cut by 1 base and J by 3 bases, with 13 bases left in between. CDR3 coding DNA: TGTGCCAGCAGCTTAGAACCCTTTCTGGGCAAAAACATTCAGTACTTC. Protein: CASSLEPFLGKNIQYF.

The gene calls are TRBV10-2 and TRBJ2-3; 8 bases agree with TRBD2. V lost 3 bases to trimming and J lost 4 bases; unmatched junction nucleotides: 6. This CDR3 is 15 amino acids long. CDR1 and CDR2 from the germline V gene are WSHSY and SAAADI. The CDR3 nucleotides read TGCGCCAGCAGTGACGGAGGACTAGCTTCAGATACGCAGTATTTT. It yields the protein CASSDGGLASDTQYF.

The rearrangement joins TRBV6-6 to TRBJ2-7; 13 positions agree with TRBD2. Germline V lookup: CDR1 MNHNY, CDR2 SVGAGI (reference sequence). With 6 bases clipped from V and 4 bases from J, the junction kept 6 bases outside the gene matches. The CDR3 covers 15 residues. For the CDR3, the DNA is TGTGCCAGCAGCGAACTAGCGGGGGGGCCGTACGAGCAGTACTTC. Its translation is CASSELAGGPYEQYF.

V gene TRBV7-6 combines with J gene TRBJ2-2; D is ambiguous. The CDR3 runs to 13 residues. Germline V CDR1 and CDR2: SGHVS, FNYEAQ. With 3 bases removed from V and 8 bases from J, the gap between germline ends came to 10 bases. CDR3 region: CASSFPTGGELFF. CDR3 sequence (DNA): TGTGCCAGCAGCTTCCCGACCGGGGGGGAGCTGTTTTTT.

This clone was found a few times. J is TRBJ2-5 and V is TRBV5-1; D is unresolved. The V and J ends lost 1 base and 4 bases respectively, with 2 bases between them. The CDR3 extends over 11 amino acids. Germline loops: CDR1 SGHRS, CDR2 YFSETQ. The CDR3 bases are TGCGCCAGCAGCTTGAGAGAGACCCAGTACTTC. Protein sequence: CASSLRETQYF.

In its sample, this clone was seen once. The rearrangement links TRBV6-5 to TRBJ1-1; D is uncertain. From germline, CDR1 is MNHEY and CDR2 SVGAGI. The CDR3 has 13 amino acids. V gave up 6 bases and J gave up 5 bases, with 13 bases separating them. The CDR3: CASRQALWTEAFF. The CDR3 coding sequence is TGTGCCAGCAGGCAGGCCCTATGGACTGAAGCTTTCTTT.

This rearrangement joins TRBV6-5 to TRBJ2-2; 7 bases fit TRBD2. V dropped 6 bases and J dropped 1; count of bases not matched to a gene: 5. Germline V gene lookup returns CDR1 MNHEY and CDR2 SVGAGI. This CDR3 is built from 15 residues. The CDR3 loop is CASSSGGWNTGELFF. The CDR3 region has the DNA TGTGCCAGCAGCTCCGGGGGGTGGAACACCGGGGAGCTGTTTTTT.

The chain recombines TRBV15 with TRBJ2-7, with 13 bases matching TRBD2. Trimming took 4 bases from V and 5 from J; bases not matched to a gene: 5. The CDR3 loop spans 15 amino acids. Germline values: CDR1 LNHNV, CDR2 YYDKDF (reference sequence). Here the CDR3 reads CATSTGLAGSHEQYF. For the CDR3, the DNA is TGTGCCACCAGCACGGGACTAGCGGGGTCCCACGAGCAGTACTTC.

The chain links TRBV2 to TRBJ1-6; D not resolved. V was trimmed by 6 bases and J by 6 bases, leaving 3 bases between them. Germline V gives CDR1 SNHLY, CDR2 FYNNEI. The CDR3 length is 11 residues. The CDR3 is CASRSNSPLHF. The CDR3 DNA reads TGTGCCAGCAGGAGTAATTCACCCCTCCACTTT.